This T cell receptor beta chain is from a study of blood T cell repertoires in COVID-19. About the research overall: The United States, Italy and Spain were the sources of the acute and convalescent COVID-19 samples. T cells, B-cell-depleted T cells, or PBMCs supplied cDNA or gDNA.

In the original workflow: Researchers report that nucleated cell counts were estimated from reference gene primer amplification. Sequencing used immunoSEQ multiplex PCR; TCRdb keeps in-frame clones, though not all of them. V and J calls plus clone size are reproduced from that table; the DNA served to infer D and trimming. The sample holds 450,000 or so clones, 80% to 90% seen once. In Seattle, patients joined the study during active infection and were tracked longitudinally. V trimming: 8 bases; J trimming: 3 bases; junction bases outside the gene matches: 11. CDR3 length equals 15 residues. Germline V gives CDR1 ENHRY, CDR2 SYGVKD.

The source is a man aged 18 to 29 with COVID-19, enrolled during active disease. The genes are TRBV10-3 and TRBJ2-3; 7 bases are a match to TRBD2. Material: peripheral blood. CDR3: CAIGAGAGVTDTQYF. The DNA for the CDR3 is TGTGCCATCGGCGCAGGTGCGGGAGTTACAGATACGCAGTATTTT.